A selection of T cell receptor beta chains follows, all from one sample in a study of identical twins. TCRdb ran MiXCR on the 5' RACE reads and lists one entry per CDR3 protein. This sample yields more than 600,000 distinct CDR3 sequences, of which about 20% are seen a single time; over 10% belongs to the top ten. The sample was also reused in another study, on T cells expressing NK-cell markers.

Sequencing was carried out using PBMCs. All receptors come from a young woman in good health. CDR3s include the opening cysteine and the closing phenylalanine or tryptophan. D genes are given only for firm matches. Clone size is given for some rows only: seen once, a few or many times, or a class if the clone is expanded.

>TRBV24-1|few|NA|TRBJ2-1
TGTGCCACGGCAGGGATCAGGGACAATGAGCAGTTCTTC
CATAGIRDNEQFF
>TRBV5-6|NA|NA|TRBJ2-1
TGTGCCAGCAGCCCCCCGGTGGGGACCCCGAAGATTTACAATGAGCAGTTCTTC
CASSPPVGTPKIYNEQFF
>TRBV6-2/TRBV6-3|few|NA|TRBJ2-7
TGTGCCAGCACGACAGAGTATAAGACGCAGTACTTC
CASTTEYKTQYF
>TRBV7-9|NA|TRBD2|TRBJ2-7
TGTGCCAGCGTCACGGGAGGCCTCCCCGAGCAGTACTTC
CASVTGGLPEQYF
>TRBV5-1|few|TRBD1|TRBJ2-7
TGCGCCAGCAGCCTGGGGACAGGGGTTAAGCAGTACTTC
CASSLGTGVKQYF
>TRBV7-9|few|NA|TRBJ2-7
TGTGCCAGCAGCTTCTCCGACAGCCCCTACGAGCAGTACTTC
CASSFSDSPYEQYF
>TRBV30|NA|TRBD1|TRBJ1-2
TGTGCCTGGAGTCGGGACAGTCTGACTGGCTACACCTTC
CAWSRDSLTGYTF
>TRBV6-1|few|TRBD2|TRBJ2-7
TGTGCCAGCAGCATAAAAGCCGGGACTAGGCTCCACGAGCAGTACTTC
CASSIKAGTRLHEQYF
>TRBV5-5|NA|TRBD2|TRBJ2-1
TGTGCCAGCAAAACTAGCGGGAGTCTTACGTTAGGGGGTGAGCAGTTCTTC
CASKTSGSLTLGGEQFF
>TRBV18|NA|NA|TRBJ1-4
TGTGCCAGCAAACAGGGATTGGATGAAAAACTGTTTTTT
CASKQGLDEKLFF
>TRBV12-3/TRBV12-4|few|NA|TRBJ2-3
TGTGCCAGCAGTTTCCAGGTTCCCACAGATACGCAGTATTTT
CASSFQVPTDTQYF
>TRBV14|many|NA|TRBJ1-1
TGTGCCAGCAGCCAAGTTGCGTTTCCGTGGAGAGCTTTCTTT
CASSQVAFPWRAFF
>TRBV9|few|TRBD2|TRBJ2-3
TGTGCCAGCAGCCTTAAAGAGGGGGCTCAGGGACTAGCGTCTCGAGATACGCAGTATTTT
CASSLKEGAQGLASRDTQYF
>TRBV6-2/TRBV6-3|many|NA|TRBJ2-1
TGTGCCAGCAGTTACTCGGGGGGAGAAGGTCATTATGAGCAGTTCTTC
CASSYSGGEGHYEQFF
>TRBV21-1|NA|NA|TRBJ2-5
TGTGCCAGCAGCAAAGGGGGAGGGAGCCGGGAGACCCAGTACTTC
CASSKGGGSRETQYF